This T cell receptor beta chain came from a study of T-cell reconstitution after alpha-beta-depleted transplantation in children. Study results and caveats: Several hundred expanded graft clones reportedly gave rise to the alpha-beta T cells present about two months after transplant. Surviving recipient T cells and thymic progenitors underlay high day-60 TCRbeta diversity in some patients.

In regard to this clonotype: Its specificity is not known.

The TCRbeta library was prepared with unique molecular identifiers. TCRdb reprocessed the PCR reads via MiXCR and lists one record per CDR3 protein. The sample lists 900,000 or so distinct CDR3 sequences, approximately 15% occurring once. This sequence originates from a male patient between 10 and 17 years old who had a stem cell transplant for acute lymphoblastic leukemia, so the T cells may come from the graft donor. The sample here was PBMCs, mostly from graft donor cells, taken 360 days after TCRalphabeta/CD19-depleted stem cell transplant.

The CDR3 DNA follows: TGTGCCAGCAGTCCGGGACAGGGGGCCGGGGAGCTGTTTTTT. This codes for CASSPGQGAGELFF. This chain uses TRBV28 with TRBJ2-2, with TRBD1 matching over 11 bases. Germline CDR1 and CDR2: MDHEN and SYDVKM. After removal of 5 bases from V and 6 bases from J, the junction contained 2 bases not matched to a gene. The CDR3 totals 14 residues.